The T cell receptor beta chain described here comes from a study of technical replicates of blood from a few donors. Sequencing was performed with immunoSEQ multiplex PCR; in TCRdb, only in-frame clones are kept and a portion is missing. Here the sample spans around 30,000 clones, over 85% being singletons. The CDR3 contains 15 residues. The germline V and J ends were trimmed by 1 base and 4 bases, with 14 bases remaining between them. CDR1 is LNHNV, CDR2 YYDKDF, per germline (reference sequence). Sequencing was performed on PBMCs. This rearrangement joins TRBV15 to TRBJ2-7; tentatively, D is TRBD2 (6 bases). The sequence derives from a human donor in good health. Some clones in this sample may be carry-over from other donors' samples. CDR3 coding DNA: TGTGCCACCAGCAGAGGGGAGGCAAATAGGTACGAGCAGTACTTC. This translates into CATSRGEANRYEQYF.